The text below deals with one T cell receptor beta chain. Antigen specificity is unknown. Assay used: immunoSEQ multiplex PCR; TCRdb lists only in-frame clones, some missing. The top ten clones hold 6% to 7% of a sample with 90,000 to 120,000 clones, around 89% of them seen once. The data stem from a study of T cell responses to AZD1222 COVID-19 vaccine. As for the study in general: Second-dose intervals of approximately 4 or approximately 12 weeks were pooled.

Findings and limits, study-wide: Spike-wide vaccine-associated CD4 TCRs dominated at 160-218 and 743-854. Unmutated variant regions are reportedly targeted by nearly half of spike-specific TCRs. Donors in the cohort were predominantly white British and more often female, and clonal diversity was possibly underestimated.

The source is an adult in good health. Sequences were derived from peripheral blood, sampled on day 0 of AZD1222 vaccination.

DNA of the CDR3: TGTGCCAGCAGTTACCGACAAGTTGGTGGAAACACCATATATTTT. Translated, it gives CASSYRQVGGNTIYF. The V gene is TRBV6-5, the J gene TRBJ1-3; the D is unclear. The CDR3 is 15 amino acids. Germline V gene lookup returns CDR1 MNHEY and CDR2 SVGAGI. The V gene lost 2 bases and the J gene lost 3 bases, with 11 bases spanning the gap.